The 4 T cell receptor beta chains presented below share a single source sample, sequenced in a study of human thymus T cells. Sequenced by immunoSEQ multiplex PCR; TCRdb stores in-frame clones only, minus some. This table holds tens of thousands of clones, about 94% found once. The sample consisted of blood. The receptors derive from a boy less than two years old with a congenital heart defect but otherwise immunologically healthy.

This chain links TRBV15 with TRBJ1-3; 8 bases map to TRBD1. The length of the CDR3 is 15 residues. Germline V lookup: CDR1 LNHNV, CDR2 YYDKDF (reference sequence). V trimming: 3 bases; J trimming: 0 bases; junction bases outside the gene matches: 1. CDR3 sequence: CATSRTGDSGNTIYF. As DNA, the CDR3 is TGTGCCACCAGCAGGACAGGGGACTCTGGAAACACCATATATTTT. The full variable domain, with the rest looked up from reference TRBV15 and TRBJ1-3, is DAMVIQNPRYQVTQFGKPVTLSCSQTLNHNVMYWYQQKSSQAPKLLFHYYDKDFNNEADTPDNFQSRRPNTSFCFLDIRSPGLGDTAMYLCATSRTGDSGNTIYFGEGSWLTVV.

V and J are TRBV7-2 and TRBJ2-5, with D unresolved. The CDR3 totals 15 residues. The V end lost 1 base, the J end lost 5 bases, and 14 bases lay between the germline ends. Germline V gives CDR1 SGHTA, CDR2 FQGNSA. The CDR3 coding sequence is TGTGCCAGCAGCTTAGATGGTGGACCCTGGGAGACCCAGTACTTC. Translating gives CASSLDGGPWETQYF.

DNA for the CDR3: TGCGCCAGCAGCTTTAAGGGGCTGAGCACTGAAGCTTTCTTT. Protein product: CASSFKGLSTEAFF. The chain combines TRBV5-1 with TRBJ1-1, with D possibly matching TRBD1 (5 bases). Germline loops: CDR1 SGHRS, CDR2 YFSETQ. CDR3 length: 14 residues. The V end was cut by 2 bases, the J end by 4 bases, with 12 bases between.

The rearrangement uses TRBV6-5 and TRBJ1-1; D is ambiguous. The germline gives CDR1 MNHEY, CDR2 SVGAGI. The V end was cut by 2 bases, the J end by 1 base, with 8 bases between. There are 14 residues in the CDR3. The CDR3 loop reads CASSYGRGNTEAFF. The CDR3 region has the DNA TGTGCCAGCAGTTACGGGCGGGGGAACACTGAAGCTTTCTTT.